The clone carrying this T cell receptor beta chain was seen once. The sample comes from a study of blood T cell repertoires in COVID-19. Germline V gene sequence: CDR1 ENHRY, CDR2 SYGVKD. Trimming took 11 bases from V and 0 from J, leaving 14 bases between them. The CDR3 length is 14 residues. The repertoire was sequenced with immunoSEQ multiplex PCR; TCRdb's copy has only in-frame clones and lacks some. The sample holds over 85,000 clones, around four fifths seen once. The chain uses TRBV10-3 and TRBJ1-3; D remains ambiguous. The specimen sequenced was peripheral blood. This TCR came from a man aged 50 or older with acute or convalescent COVID-19. CDR3 bases: TGTGCCTCATCCCGAGGGATCTCTGGAAACACCATATATTTT. Amino acid sequence: CASSRGISGNTIYF.